This T cell receptor beta chain derives from a study of T-cell reconstitution after alpha-beta-depleted transplantation in children. Trimming left V 3 bases short and J 2 bases short, with 5 bases between. CDR3 size: 12 residues. From germline, CDR1 is SGDLS and CDR2 YYNGEE. Comment on this clonotype: Its specificity is unknown.

Overall study results and limits: After one year, T-cell counts and TCRbeta diversity mostly came from new T cells.

A TCRbeta library incorporating unique molecular identifiers was prepared. MiXCR, run by TCRdb on the PCR reads, gives a single entry per CDR3 protein. This sample yields approximately 800,000 distinct CDR3 sequences, of which 16% are seen a single time; around 4.5% belongs to the top ten. The chain is built from TRBV9 and TRBJ1-1; D call uncertain. The receptor comes from a male patient younger than 18 who had a stem cell transplant for acute lymphoblastic leukemia, so the T cells may come from the graft donor. This specimen consisted of PBMCs, mostly from graft donor cells, obtained 360 days after TCRalphabeta/CD19-depleted stem cell transplant. CDR3 protein: CASSEVNTEAFF. CDR3 DNA sequence: TGTGCCAGCAGCGAGGTTAACACTGAAGCTTTCTTT.